Listed here are 17 T cell receptor beta chains from one sample, sequenced in a study of blood T cell repertoires in COVID-19. The protocol was immunoSEQ multiplex PCR, while the TCRdb copy is restricted to in-frame clones and leaves out a portion. Seen here are around 290,000 clones, 75% to 90% observed once, and the top ten hold about 4.6%. Sequencing was done on a sample of peripheral blood. The receptors come from a man between 40 and 49 years old with acute or convalescent COVID-19.

This chain links TRBV7-3 with TRBJ2-7, with D tentatively TRBD1 (6 bases). CDR3 size: 11 residues. Germline CDR1 and CDR2: SGHTA and FQGTGA. V lost 8 bases, J lost 5 bases, and 10 bases lay in between. CDR3 in amino acids: CASGTGNEQYF. CDR3 DNA sequence: TGTGCCAGCGGAACAGGGAACGAGCAGTACTTC.

The chain couples TRBV3-1 (or the pseudogene TRBV3-2) to TRBJ2-2; TRBD1 matches at 10 bases. V lost 1 base, J lost 5 bases, and 7 bases stayed unmatched. Germline CDR1 reads LGHDT; CDR2 reads YNNKEL (reference sequence). The CDR3 is 17 amino acids. This CDR3 is CASSQVPTGGRTGELFF. Written as DNA, the CDR3 is TGTGCCAGCAGCCAAGTCCCGACAGGGGGCAGAACCGGGGAGCTGTTTTTT.

The genes are TRBV20-1 and TRBJ2-5; no clear D gene. Germline-derived CDR1 and CDR2 are DFQATT and SNEGSKA (reference sequence). Trimming took off 0 bases at V and 3 bases at J, with 2 bases between the two ends. CDR3 length: 11 residues. DNA of the CDR3: TGCAGTGCTAGAGATAAAGAGACCCAGTACTTC. Its protein product is CSARDKETQYF.

This rearrangement joins TRBV9 to TRBJ1-1; D unclear. The CDR3 is made up of 15 amino acids. V lost 3 bases to trimming and J lost 3 bases, with 15 bases between them. CDR1 SGDLS and CDR2 YYNGEE come from the germline V gene. CDR3 loop: CASSASGVLDTEAFF. Here the CDR3 DNA reads TGTGCCAGCAGCGCCTCAGGCGTATTGGACACTGAAGCTTTCTTT.

The chain couples TRBV27 to TRBJ2-7, with a tentative D call TRBD2 (5 bases). Germline assignment: CDR1 MNHEY and CDR2 SMNVEV (reference sequence). This CDR3 comprises 14 residues. Trimming left V 2 bases short and J 2 bases short, with 10 bases between. CDR3 sequence (DNA): TGTGCCAGCAGTTTAAGCGGTAGGGCCTACGAGCAGTACTTC. Its protein is CASSLSGRAYEQYF.

Here the CDR3 reads CASSQGFPGTYEQYF. The CDR3 DNA follows: TGCGCCAGCAGCCAAGGGTTCCCGGGTACCTACGAGCAGTACTTC. The chain links TRBV4-1 to TRBJ2-7; D is unresolved. Trimming pared 1 base from V and 2 bases from J, leaving 12 bases between. The CDR3 has 15 residues. Germline V CDR1 and CDR2: MGHRA, YSYEKL.

The V and J genes are TRBV4-1 and TRBJ2-1, with 8 bases that match TRBD2. Germline V gene lookup returns CDR1 MGHRA and CDR2 YSYEKL. CDR3 length: 17 amino acids. The ends lost 4 bases at V and 4 bases at J; junction bases unmatched: 12. CDR3 DNA: TGCGCCAGCAGCCTCTGGTATCGGGGGGGTACGTACAATGAGCAGTTCTTC. It codes for CASSLWYRGGTYNEQFF.

The rearrangement uses TRBV4-2 and TRBJ1-4; tentatively, D is TRBD1 (5 bases). Per germline, CDR1 LGHNA and CDR2 YNFKEQ. V was shortened by 2 bases and J by 7 bases, with 20 bases between the two germline ends. The CDR3 extends over 17 amino acids. The CDR3 nucleotides are TGTGCCAGCAGCCAACATGAGTTGTGGGGGGGAGGTGAAAAACTGTTTTTT. It translates to CASSQHELWGGGEKLFF.

This clone occurred once. The genes are TRBV9 and TRBJ2-3; D possibly corresponds to TRBD1 (5 bases). CDR3 size: 14 residues. The ends were cut back, 4 bases at V and 3 bases at J, with 12 bases in the middle. The germline CDR1 and CDR2 sequences are SGDLS and YYNGEE. Here the CDR3 reads CASSNRQGTDTQYF. In DNA, the CDR3 is TGTGCCAGCAGCAATAGGCAGGGAACAGATACGCAGTATTTT.

V is TRBV7-2 and J is TRBJ2-5; 8 nucleotides line up with TRBD2. The CDR3 is made up of 19 amino acids. V lost 2 bases, J lost 5 bases, and 19 bases stayed unmatched. Germline V gene lookup returns CDR1 SGHTA and CDR2 FQGNSA. DNA for the CDR3: TGTGCCAGCAGCTTATTTGGTTCGGTCCGCGGGGGGTTCCGGGAGACCCAGTACTTC. Translation gives CASSLFGSVRGGFRETQYF.

The DNA for the CDR3 is TGTGCCAGCAGGTCAGACAGGGCTGGAGAGACCCAGTACTTC. It specifies CASRSDRAGETQYF. This chain joins TRBV7-9 and TRBJ2-5; 7 nucleotides match TRBD1. The CDR3 is 14 amino acids. Germline CDR1 reads SEHNR; CDR2 reads FQNEAQ (reference sequence). The V and J ends lost 6 bases and 4 bases, in that order; junction bases with no gene match: 8.

This rearrangement joins TRBV19 to TRBJ2-1, with 7 bases fitting TRBD1. Per the germline V gene, CDR1 is LNHDA and CDR2 is SQIVND (reference sequence). There are 14 residues in the CDR3. V lost 6 bases to trimming and J lost 2 bases; unmatched junction nucleotides: 4. CDR3: CASSRGITYNEQFF. The CDR3 bases are TGTGCCAGTAGCAGGGGGATCACCTACAATGAGCAGTTCTTC.

The chain uses TRBV12-3 or TRBV12-4 and TRBJ2-2; 7 bases match TRBD1. The CDR3 is 13 residues long. V shed 8 bases and J 2 bases; nucleotides not matched to a gene: 2. CDR3 in DNA: TGTGCCAGCCGGGACAGCAACACCGGGGAGCTGTTTTTT. Its translation: CASRDSNTGELFF.

The chain links TRBV12-5 to TRBJ1-5; 8 bases line up with TRBD1. Trimming cost V 1 base and J 3 bases; bases outside gene matches: 5. This CDR3 comprises 16 residues. Looked up from germline, CDR1 is LGHNT and CDR2 is FRNRAP. The CDR3 is CASGLAQGAFNQPQHF. The CDR3 coding sequence is TGTGCTAGTGGTTTGGCCCAGGGGGCATTCAATCAGCCCCAGCATTTT.

The chain employs TRBV28 and TRBJ2-1; no reliable D call. Trimming took off 6 bases at V and 2 bases at J, with 8 bases between the two ends. The germline gives CDR1 MDHEN, CDR2 SYDVKM. The CDR3 is 13 residues long. In nucleotides, the CDR3 is TGTGCCAGCAGAGACAACCCCTACAATGAGCAGTTCTTC. Translated: CASRDNPYNEQFF.

A remark on this clone: A junction end diverges from the germline sequence, so it may reflect a read error. The chain combines TRBV2 with TRBJ2-2, with D perhaps TRBD1 (6 bases). CDR3 length: 14 residues. The V gene's germline CDR1 is SNHLY and CDR2 FYNNEI. Written as DNA, the CDR3 is TGTGCCGGCAGTTATACAGGGTCCACCGGGGAGCTGTTTTTT. Protein: CAGSYTGSTGELFF.

The chain links TRBV7-6 to TRBJ1-1, with 8 bases lining up with TRBD1. The CDR3 runs to 15 residues. The V and J ends lost 3 bases and 4 bases, in that order; junction bases with no gene match: 7. Per germline, CDR1 SGHVS and CDR2 FNYEAQ. CDR3: CASSLGGQGGTEAFF. DNA for the CDR3: TGTGCCAGCAGCTTGGGAGGACAGGGAGGCACTGAAGCTTTCTTT.